At least ten counts were recorded for the clone carrying this T cell receptor beta chain. Its antigen is as yet unknown. Separation by sorting yielded CD4+ and CD8+ T cells from PBMCs. The CDR3 extends over 17 amino acids. Trimming cost V 10 bases and J 2 bases; bases outside gene matches: 14. Per the germline V gene, CDR1 is PRHDT and CDR2 is FYEKMQ (reference sequence). The data belong to a study of CD8+ T cells in alopecia areata. The study's findings and limits: Alopecia totalis/universalis scalp especially showed more expanded CD8+ clones than normal scalp. Possibly as an HLA-related effect, TCR sharing across patients appeared less clear than in mice.

cDNA serving as the sequencing template came from extracted, reverse transcribed RNA. Clones were sequenced by immunoSEQ multiplex PCR, and TCRdb holds only the in-frame ones, with some missing. The sample contains about 110,000 clones, approximately 59% of which appear only once. The chain has TRBV13 and TRBJ2-6, with 7 bases aligning to TRBD1. The receptor was derived from a human donor in good health. Source material: CD8+ T cells sorted from blood. CDR3 protein: CATLGQDGVPGANVLTF. The CDR3 bases are TGTGCCACCCTCGGACAGGATGGAGTCCCTGGGGCCAACGTCCTGACTTTC.